The present T cell receptor (beta chain) was sequenced within a study of blood T cell repertoires in COVID-19. About the study: Sample material is recorded as cDNA or gDNA derived from T cells, B-cell-depleted T cells, or PBMCs.

CDR3 size: 15 residues. V was clipped by 0 bases and J by 4 bases, with 13 bases between them. Germline values: CDR1 SGHAT, CDR2 FQNNGV. Each participant's cohort was designated according to participant-reported clinical history. Clones were sequenced by immunoSEQ multiplex PCR, and TCRdb holds only the in-frame ones, with some missing. The profile shows approximately 180,000 clones, around 73% of them singletons. This sequence joins TRBV11-2 and TRBJ2-7; perhaps TRBD2 as D (5 bases). This receptor was identified in a woman between 50 and 59 years old who had recovered from COVID-19. The specimen sequenced was PBMCs or T cells enriched from blood (not recorded which). As DNA, the CDR3 is TGTGCCAGCAGCTTAGATTACGGGATTGCGTACGAGCAGTACTTC. Translated: CASSLDYGIAYEQYF.